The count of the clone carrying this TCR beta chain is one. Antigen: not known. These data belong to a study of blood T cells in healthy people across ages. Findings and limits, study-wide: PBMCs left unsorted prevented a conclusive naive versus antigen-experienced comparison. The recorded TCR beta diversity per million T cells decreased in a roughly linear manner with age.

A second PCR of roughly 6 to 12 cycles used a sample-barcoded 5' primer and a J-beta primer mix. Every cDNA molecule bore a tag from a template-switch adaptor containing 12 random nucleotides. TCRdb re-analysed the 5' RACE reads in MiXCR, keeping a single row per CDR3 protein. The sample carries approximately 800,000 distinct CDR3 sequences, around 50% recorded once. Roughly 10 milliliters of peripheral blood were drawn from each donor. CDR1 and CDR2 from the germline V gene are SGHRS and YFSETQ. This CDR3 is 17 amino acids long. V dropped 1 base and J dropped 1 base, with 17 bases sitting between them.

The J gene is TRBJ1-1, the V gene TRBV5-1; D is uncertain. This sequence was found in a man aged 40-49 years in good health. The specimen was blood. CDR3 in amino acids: CASSLPPVAATNTEAFF. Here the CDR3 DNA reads TGCGCCAGCAGCTTGCCGCCCGTGGCAGCCACGAACACTGAAGCTTTCTTT.